The 4 T cell receptor beta chains reported below all come from one sample, sequenced in a study of CD8 T cells in Susac syndrome. Random hexamers were used to reverse transcribe the RNA input (about 0.45 to 1 ug). TCRdb processed the immunoSEQ multiplex PCR reads anew with MiXCR; each CDR3 protein has one entry. The sample carries approximately 160,000 distinct CDR3 sequences, around 93% recorded once. Sequenced sample: CD4+ T cells from PBMCs. The receptors originated from a human donor in good health.

The chain is built from TRBV5-6 and TRBJ2-7, with D unclear. The CDR3 is made up of 12 amino acids. Germline values: CDR1 SGHDT, CDR2 YYEEEE. The germline V and J ends were trimmed by 3 bases and 3 bases, with 7 bases remaining between them. In DNA form, the CDR3 reads TGTGCCAGCAGCTCGGGCAACTACGAGCAGTACTTC. This gives the protein CASSSGNYEQYF.

The chain recombines TRBV12-3 or TRBV12-4 with TRBJ2-5; D gene ambiguous. The CDR3 extends over 11 amino acids. The V end was cut by 3 bases, the J end by 5 bases, with 4 bases between. Here the CDR3 DNA reads TGTGCCAGCAGTTTTACGGAGACCCAGTACTTC. This gives the protein CASSFTETQYF.

J is TRBJ2-2 and V is TRBV2, with 7 bases that match TRBD1. The V gene's germline CDR1 is SNHLY and CDR2 FYNNEI. V lost 6 bases and J lost 1; bases outside the gene matches: 2. This CDR3 is 14 amino acids long. CDR3: CASSWTGNTGELFF. CDR3 in DNA: TGTGCCAGCAGCTGGACAGGGAACACCGGGGAGCTGTTTTTT.

The chain links TRBV2 to TRBJ2-5, with D perhaps being TRBD1 or TRBD2 (6 bases each). Looked up from germline, CDR1 is SNHLY and CDR2 is FYNNEI. Trimming removed 6 bases from V and 3 bases from J, with 17 bases in between. There are 15 residues in the CDR3. CDR3 in amino acids: CASRGAGWREETQYF. For the CDR3, the DNA is TGTGCCAGCAGGGGGGCGGGGTGGAGGGAAGAGACCCAGTACTTC. Supplemented by reference TRBV2 and TRBJ2-5, the full variable domain reads EPEVTQTPSHQVTQMGQEVILRCVPISNHLYFYWYRQILGQKVEFLVSFYNNEISEKSEIFDDQFSVERPDGSNFTLKIRSTKLEDSAMYFCASRGAGWREETQYFGPGTRLLVL.